These 22 T cell receptor beta chains share one sample of origin, sequenced in a study of blood T cells in healthy people across ages. The authors ran a second PCR of about 7 to 12 cycles using a sample-barcoded 5' primer and a J-beta primer mix. TCRdb called the 5' RACE reads again in MiXCR, with one record for every CDR3 protein. The sample contains 790,000 or so distinct CDR3 sequences, 35% to 60% of which appear only once. The material sequenced was blood. These receptors all stem from an elderly man in good health.

This clonotype showed up just a few times. The rearrangement uses TRBV7-2 and TRBJ2-7; maybe TRBD2 (6 bases). The CDR3 is 15 amino acids. V was trimmed by 3 bases and J by 7 bases, leaving 19 bases between them. Germline V gene data show CDR1 as SGHTA and CDR2 as FQGNSA. The CDR3 DNA reads as TGTGCCAGCAGCTTCGAGGGAGGCCCCTTAATGGAGCAGTACTTC. It translates to CASSFEGGPLMEQYF. Based on the CDR3 plus reference TRBV7-2 and TRBJ2-7, the full variable domain is GAGVSQSPSNKVTEKGKDVELRCDPISGHTALYWYRQSLGQGLEFLIYFQGNSAPDKSGLPSDRFSAERTGGSVSTLTIQRTQQEDSAVYLCASSFEGGPLMEQYFGPGTRLTVT.

The chain uses TRBV27 and TRBJ2-3; 9 bases align to TRBD2. V was clipped by 7 bases and J by 1 base; unmatched bases: 6. The CDR3 totals 15 residues. The germline gives CDR1 MNHEY, CDR2 SMNVEV (reference sequence). DNA of the CDR3: TGTGCCAGCAAGCCGGCGGGAGGGGGCACAGATACGCAGTATTTT. Protein sequence: CASKPAGGGTDTQYF.

V usage is TRBV12-3 or TRBV12-4 and J usage is TRBJ2-2; TRBD2 aligns across 9 bases. The CDR3 spans 15 residues. The ends lost 10 bases at V and 6 bases at J; junction bases unmatched: 12. In DNA, the CDR3 is TGTGCCAATTCCCCGGGACTAGCTGGGGCCGGGGAGCTGTTTTTT. It encodes CANSPGLAGAGELFF.

The chain carries TRBV2 and TRBJ2-5; tentatively, D is TRBD2 (6 bases). Germline CDR1 reads SNHLY; CDR2 reads FYNNEI. V lost 0 bases, J lost 0 bases, and 14 bases lay in between. The CDR3 has 17 amino acids. CDR3 nucleotide sequence: TGTGCCAGCAGTGAAGCGGGGGGTATGTCGGACCAAGAGACCCAGTACTTC. The encoded protein is CASSEAGGMSDQETQYF.

The CDR3 nucleotides read TGTGCCAGCAGCCAAAACCAGCGGGCTGCCTACAATGAGCAGTTCTTC. This gives the protein CASSQNQRAAYNEQFF. This chain links TRBV14 with TRBJ2-1; tentative D call: TRBD2 (6 bases). CDR1 SGHDN and CDR2 FVKESK come from the germline V gene. Deletions cut 2 bases from V and 2 bases from J, with 13 bases between. The CDR3 totals 16 residues.

The chain recombines TRBV20-1 with TRBJ2-4, with 11 nucleotides matching TRBD1. The CDR3 is 16 residues long. V shed 1 base and J 13 bases; nucleotides not matched to a gene: 15. Germline V gives CDR1 DFQATT, CDR2 SNEGSKA (reference sequence). In DNA, the CDR3 is TGCAGTGCTAGAGGATTTGGGACAGGGGGGTCGTACGGGCAGTACTTC. Encoded protein: CSARGFGTGGSYGQYF.

This chain uses TRBV25-1 with TRBJ1-2; no firm D call. The CDR3 totals 13 residues. Germline loops: CDR1 MGHDK, CDR2 SYGVNS. Trimming cost V 6 bases and J 0 bases, with 8 bases left between them. In nucleotides, the CDR3 is TGTGCCAGCAGAGGAAGTTCTAACTATGGCTACACCTTC. Translation: CASRGSSNYGYTF.

The gene calls are TRBV6-2 or TRBV6-3 and TRBJ1-2, with 9 bases aligning to TRBD1. Germline V gene data show CDR1 as MNHEY and CDR2 as SVGEGT. V dropped 6 bases and J dropped 6; count of bases not matched to a gene: 5. The CDR3 is 13 amino acids. The CDR3: CASRSTGGHGYTF. The CDR3 DNA reads TGTGCCAGCAGATCTACAGGGGGCCATGGCTACACCTTC.

The DNA for the CDR3 is TGTGCCAGCAGCTTAGGAGGGACTAGCGGGACAGATACGCAGTATTTT. This codes for CASSLGGTSGTDTQYF. The chain carries TRBV7-2 and TRBJ2-3; 12 nucleotides match TRBD2. The CDR3 loop spans 16 amino acids. Germline V lookup: CDR1 SGHTA, CDR2 FQGNSA. J gave up 3 bases and V 1 base, and 2 bases lay outside the gene matches.

The sample holds a few counts of this clonotype. The rearrangement uses TRBV10-3 and TRBJ1-5; 7 nucleotides match TRBD1. Germline V gives CDR1 ENHRY, CDR2 SYGVKD. CDR3 length: 13 amino acids. The junction had 4 bases not matched to a gene; V was cut back by 10 bases and J by 1 base. The CDR3 DNA reads TGTGCCACCCGACAGGGAAGCAATCAGCCCCAGCATTTT. Its protein product is CATRQGSNQPQHF.

The chain is built from TRBV12-3 or TRBV12-4 and TRBJ2-5; the match to TRBD2 covers 7 bases. There are 14 residues in the CDR3. The trim removed 5 bases at V and 11 bases at J, leaving 14 bases unmatched. This CDR3 is CASSRQGGIGEQYF. The CDR3 DNA is TGTGCCAGCAGTCGGCAGGGAGGGATCGGTGAGCAGTACTTC.

In this sample, this clonotype turned up a few times. This chain joins TRBV6-2 or TRBV6-3 and TRBJ1-2; no definite D call. Trimming shortened V by 6 bases and J by 8 bases, and 13 bases separated the two germline ends. The CDR3 runs 12 residues. Germline V gene data show CDR1 as MNHEY and CDR2 as SVGEGT. CDR3 sequence (DNA): TGTGCCAGCAGGCCCTCGAATGGAGGCTACACCTTC. Protein: CASRPSNGGYTF.

With respect to this clonotype: A much larger clone lies a single base off, so this may be a read error. V usage is TRBV5-1 and J usage is TRBJ2-7, with 11 bases fitting TRBD2. CDR1 and CDR2 (germline): SGHRS, YFSETQ. The CDR3 contains 14 residues. The CDR3 DNA sequence: TGCGCCGGCAGACAACTAGCGGGAGACTACGAGCAGTACTTC. As protein: CAGRQLAGDYEQYF.

The rearrangement links TRBV4-2 to TRBJ2-7; D remains unclear. Germline CDR1 reads LGHNA; CDR2 reads YNFKEQ. V was cut by 1 base and J by 0 bases, with 13 bases left in between. The CDR3 totals 16 residues. The CDR3 nucleotides are TGTGCCAGCAGCCAAGCGTTCGGGCAGTCCTCCTACGAGCAGTACTTC. Translating gives CASSQAFGQSSYEQYF.

This chain uses TRBV5-1 with TRBJ2-3, with a weak D call TRBD2 (6 bases). The germline V gene encodes CDR1 SGHRS and CDR2 YFSETQ. The V end was cut by 3 bases, the J end by 1 base, with 24 bases between. The CDR3 spans 19 residues. The CDR3 protein is CASSSARGGTRGGTDTQYF. CDR3 sequence (DNA): TGCGCCAGCAGCTCGGCGAGAGGCGGGACTCGTGGAGGCACAGATACGCAGTATTTT.

Note on this clonotype: Sequence at one end of the junction differs from germline and may be a read error. V and J are TRBV6-2 or TRBV6-3 and TRBJ2-7, with a weak D call TRBD1 (6 bases). The germline V gene has CDR1 MNHEY and CDR2 SVGEGT. The CDR3 loop spans 15 amino acids. CDR3 in amino acids: CASSYPTGNSCEQYF. The CDR3 DNA reads as TGTGCCAGCAGTTATCCGACAGGAAACTCCTGCGAGCAGTACTTC.

The chain is built from TRBV4-3 and TRBJ2-5, with 11 bases identical to TRBD1. The J call is doubtful: the DNA matches TRBJ2-7 better. Germline V CDR1 and CDR2: LGHNA, YSLEER. The CDR3 has 16 amino acids. The CDR3 is CASSQEARTGGSEQYF. For the CDR3, the DNA is TGCGCCAGCAGCCAAGAAGCCCGGACAGGGGGCTCCGAGCAGTACTTC.

The chain employs TRBV2 and TRBJ2-6; tentatively, D is TRBD1 or TRBD2 (6 bases each). Trimming cost V 4 bases and J 6 bases, with 13 bases left between them. Germline values: CDR1 SNHLY, CDR2 FYNNEI. This CDR3 comprises 15 residues. In nucleotides, the CDR3 is TGTGCCAGCAGTGCGGGGGCCCTGGAGGCCAACGTCCTGACTTTC. Its protein is CASSAGALEANVLTF. The variable domain in full, with the rest retrieved from reference TRBV2 and TRBJ2-6, is EPEVTQTPSHQVTQMGQEVILRCVPISNHLYFYWYRQILGQKVEFLVSFYNNEISEKSEIFDDQFSVERPDGSNFTLKIRSTKLEDSAMYFCASSAGALEANVLTFGAGSRLTVL.

The CDR3 sequence is CASGTGGSEQYF. As DNA, the CDR3 is TGTGCCAGCGGGACAGGGGGAAGCGAGCAGTACTTC. The J gene is TRBJ2-5, the V gene TRBV19; 11 bases map to TRBD1. Judging by the DNA end, TRBJ2-7 fits better; the J call may be wrong. Germline assignment: CDR1 LNHDA and CDR2 SQIVND (reference sequence). The CDR3 is 12 residues long.

The chain recombines TRBV12-3 or TRBV12-4 with TRBJ1-4; D is unclear. This CDR3 has 12 amino acids. V was shortened by 11 bases and J by 7 bases, with 14 bases between the two germline ends. The CDR3: CALYGGGEKLFF. DNA for the CDR3: TGTGCCCTCTACGGCGGAGGTGAAAAACTGTTTTTT.

This clonotype was seen a handful of times. The chain uses TRBV6-2 or TRBV6-3 and TRBJ2-5, with 12 bases matching TRBD2. The CDR3 covers 16 residues. V shed 0 bases, J shed 4 bases, and the junction held 3 bases outside the gene matches. Germline assignment: CDR1 MNHEY and CDR2 SVGEGT. CDR3 sequence: CASSYSPSGRAETQYF. CDR3 DNA: TGTGCCAGCAGTTACTCTCCTAGCGGGAGGGCAGAGACCCAGTACTTC.

The V gene is TRBV5-5, the J gene TRBJ2-7; D unresolved. V dropped 3 bases and J dropped 2 bases, with 12 bases sitting between them. The CDR3 has 14 residues. Germline lookup yields CDR1 SGHKS and CDR2 YYEKEE (reference sequence). The CDR3 coding sequence is TGTGCCAGCAGCTCCCCTAACGGCCCCTACGAGCAGTACTTC. Amino acid sequence: CASSSPNGPYEQYF.